This is a list of T cell receptor beta chains from one sample in a study of metastatic and nonmetastatic thyroid tumors. TCRdb redid the clone calls on the PCR reads using MiXCR. This table has around 15,000 clones, just under 30% appearing once. The specimen sequenced was blood. The receptor source for this set is a female donor with papillary thyroid cancer or a benign thyroid nodule (not recorded which). Some clones in this sample may be carry-over from other donors' samples. Both conserved end residues are part of each CDR3. Fields, in order: CDR3 length, clone size, V gene, CDR3 protein. Clone size is given for some rows only: seen once, a few or many times, or a class if the clone is expanded.

16,NA,TRBV11-2,CASSLEQALRTDTQYF
13,few,TRBV28,CASKSGDRLEQYF
15,many,TRBV3-1,CASSPRGGFGNTIYF
14,NA,TRBV12-3/TRBV12-4,CASSPGQGSYEQYF
15,NA,TRBV6-2/TRBV6-3,CASRQLAGGAYEQYF
15,NA,TRBV4-2,CASSRTGTGAYEQYF
14,NA,TRBV12-3/TRBV12-4,CASSLAGVGYGYTF
16,medium-sized,TRBV28,CASSPNRQGGTDTQYF
16,many,TRBV25-1,CASSATRQGSYNEQFF
11,medium-sized,TRBV30,CAWSISYEQYF
13,few,TRBV2,CASRAGGYYEQYF
15,medium-sized,TRBV20-1,CSAASGDRGSYEQYF
14,many,TRBV12-3/TRBV12-4,CASSLVLAKNIQYF
14,NA,TRBV20-1,CSAEDSGYTYEQYF
16,medium-sized,TRBV20-1,CSARGSRAGISNEQFF
14,medium-sized,TRBV6-1,CASSPGGSRTEAFF
18,NA,TRBV19,CASSKLPRQTGGNQPQHF
14,NA,TRBV6-1,CASRPGTETYEQYF
15,NA,TRBV20-1,CSARDARGRFQPQHF
14,medium-sized,TRBV6-1,CASNEVMGTDGYTF
14,NA,TRBV7-3,CASSLDRGLNEQFF
20,NA,TRBV4-3,CASIQARPGVADSSYKEQFF
15,medium-sized,TRBV2,CASSRDSIYNSPLHF
14,NA,TRBV7-3,CASSQNPATGELFF
17,NA,TRBV6-5,CASSYGYSGSSYNEQFF
16,medium-sized,TRBV12-3/TRBV12-4,CASSQSRGQGGTEAFF
14,NA,TRBV4-1,CASSLDRGREKLFF
15,medium-sized,TRBV4-1,CASSHRQGEGEKLFF
14,NA,TRBV18,CASSPRDSNYGYTF
14,few,TRBV19,CASSIGRSNQPQHF
16,medium-sized,TRBV7-2,CASSLGSGSSYNEQFF
14,NA,TRBV4-3,CASSQDNWVEKLFF
16,medium-sized,TRBV2,CASRPRRGGSINEQFF
17,medium-sized,TRBV19,CASSTSGGIGSPDEQYF